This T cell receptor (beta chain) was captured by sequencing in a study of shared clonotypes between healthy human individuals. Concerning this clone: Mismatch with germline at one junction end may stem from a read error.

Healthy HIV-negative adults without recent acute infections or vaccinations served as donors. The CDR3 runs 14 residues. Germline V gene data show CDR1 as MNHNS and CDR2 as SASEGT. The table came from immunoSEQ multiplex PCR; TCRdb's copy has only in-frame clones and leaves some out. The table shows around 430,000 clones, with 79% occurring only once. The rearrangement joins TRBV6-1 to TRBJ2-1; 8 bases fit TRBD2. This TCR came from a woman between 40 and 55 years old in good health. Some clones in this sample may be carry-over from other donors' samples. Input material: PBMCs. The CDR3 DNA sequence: TGTGCCAGCCGTGACAGCGGGGGAAACAATGAGCAGTTCTTC. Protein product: CASRDSGGNNEQFF.